The 8 T cell receptor beta chains below come from one sample, sequenced in a study of OX40 agonist ivuxolimab in advanced cancers. Assay used: immunoSEQ multiplex PCR; TCRdb lists only in-frame clones, some missing. This sample has some 87,000 clones, with 90% to 95% found just once. The sample consisted of CD4+ or CD8+ T cells sorted from blood, taken in a trial of the OX40 agonist ivuxolimab. The receptor source for this set is an adult with an advanced solid tumor such as melanoma, head and neck, liver or kidney cancer.

The V and J genes are TRBV28 and TRBJ2-1; D is uncertain. CDR3 length: 14 residues. CDR1 is MDHEN and CDR2 is SYDVKM in the germline V gene. V was clipped by 1 base and J by 10 bases, with 14 bases between them. In DNA, the CDR3 is TGTGCCAGCAGTTTATCCGGGCAGGCCTGGGAGCAGTTCTTC. Amino acid sequence: CASSLSGQAWEQFF. Using reference TRBV28 and TRBJ2-1 for the parts outside the CDR3, the full variable domain is DVKVTQSSRYLVKRTGEKVFLECVQDMDHENMFWYRQDPGLGLRLIYFSYDVKMKEKGDIPEGYSVSREKKERFSLILESASTNQTSMYLCASSLSGQAWEQFFGPGTRLTVL.

Here the CDR3 DNA reads TGTGCCTGGAGTGCGCCGACTCCGGGATTATATAATTCACCCCTCCACTTT. Encoded protein: CAWSAPTPGLYNSPLHF. The chain employs TRBV30 and TRBJ1-6, with D uncertain. The V and J ends lost 1 base and 4 bases respectively, with 17 bases between them. The CDR3 spans 17 residues. Germline CDR1 reads GTSNPN; CDR2 reads SVGIG (reference sequence). Looking up the rest from reference TRBV30 and TRBJ1-6 gives the full variable domain: SQTIHQWPATLVQPVGSPLSLECTVEGTSNPNLYWYRQAAGRGLQLLFYSVGIGQISSEVPQNLSASRPQDRQFILSSKKLLLSDSGFYLCAWSAPTPGLYNSPLHFGNGTRLTVT.

The CDR3 sequence: CASSEGRGSYTF. CDR3 in DNA: TGCGCCAGCAGTGAGGGTCGGGGGAGCTACACCTTC. This chain joins TRBV10-1 and TRBJ1-2; possible D gene TRBD1, 5 bases. Germline V lookup: CDR1 WNHNN, CDR2 SYGVQD (reference sequence). V dropped 2 bases and J dropped 9 bases, with 10 bases sitting between them. The CDR3 consists of 12 residues.

This clone appeared a single time. The chain recombines TRBV18 with TRBJ1-3; the match to TRBD1 covers 9 bases. The CDR3 runs to 18 residues. The J segment lost 0 bases and the V segment lost 4 bases, leaving 10 bases of the junction unmatched. The germline CDR1 and CDR2 sequences are KGHSH and LQKENI. The CDR3 region has the DNA TGTGCCAGCTCACGGGGACAGGGAGATAGTCTCTCTGGAAACACCATATATTTT. Protein sequence: CASSRGQGDSLSGNTIYF.

This clone was observed a handful of times. The chain is built from TRBV28 and TRBJ1-1; 8 positions match TRBD1. The length of the CDR3 is 14 residues. From germline, CDR1 is MDHEN and CDR2 SYDVKM. J was trimmed by 5 bases and V by 4 bases; bases with no gene match: 6. Written as DNA, the CDR3 is TGTGCCAGCAGTTCCACAGGGGGTCGAACTGAAGCTTTCTTT. Protein product: CASSSTGGRTEAFF.

This sequence joins TRBV10-1 and TRBJ1-5; the D gene is possibly TRBD1 (5 bases). Trimming pared 7 bases from V and 0 bases from J, leaving 19 bases between. CDR1 is WNHNN, CDR2 SYGVQD, per germline (reference sequence). The CDR3 totals 17 residues. Here the CDR3 DNA reads TGCGCCAGCACCCAGAGGGCAGGGCCCTATAGCAATCAGCCCCAGCATTTT. Translating gives CASTQRAGPYSNQPQHF.

The rearrangement joins TRBV7-2 to TRBJ2-3, with D unclear. The CDR3 covers 16 residues. CDR1 is SGHTA, CDR2 FQGNSA, per germline. Trimming took off 5 bases at V and 0 bases at J, with 15 bases between the two ends. CDR3: CASSVGPLSSTDTQYF. The CDR3 DNA reads TGTGCCAGCAGCGTCGGGCCGTTGTCTAGCACAGATACGCAGTATTTT.

This clone appeared a single time. V gene TRBV28 combines with J gene TRBJ2-1; 13 bases match TRBD2. V lost 3 bases and J lost 9; bases outside the gene matches: 2. CDR3 length: 14 residues. CDR1 MDHEN and CDR2 SYDVKM come from the germline V gene. This CDR3 reads CASSFGLAGVEQFF. DNA for the CDR3: TGTGCCAGCAGTTTCGGACTAGCGGGAGTTGAGCAGTTCTTC.